This passage covers 4 T cell receptor beta chains from one sample sequenced in a study of CD8 T cells in Susac syndrome. RNA amounts of roughly 0.5 to 1 ug underwent reverse transcription with random hexamers. TCRdb independently ran MiXCR on the immunoSEQ multiplex PCR reads; one entry per CDR3 protein. The top ten hold about 0.12% of the sample, which has more than 150,000 distinct CDR3 sequences, 95% to 96% seen once. Sequencing used CD4+ T cells from PBMCs. These receptors were collected from a human donor with Susac syndrome.

V is TRBV5-1 and J is TRBJ2-1, with 11 bases lining up with TRBD1. The CDR3 sequence is 16 residues long. In germline, CDR1 is SGHRS, CDR2 YFSETQ. J was trimmed by 7 bases and V by 1 base; bases with no gene match: 7. CDR3 region: CASSLSWDRGRNEQFF. The CDR3, as DNA: TGCGCCAGCAGCTTGAGCTGGGACAGGGGGAGGAATGAGCAGTTCTTC.

The chain carries TRBV3-1 and TRBJ1-3; 8 bases fit TRBD1. CDR3 length: 15 residues. The junction had 3 bases not matched to a gene; V was cut back by 1 base and J by 4 bases. Per the germline V gene, CDR1 is LGHDT and CDR2 is YNNKEL (reference sequence). CDR3 bases: TGTGCCAGCAGCCAAGGACAGGGGTTGGGAAACACCATATATTTT. It codes for CASSQGQGLGNTIYF.

The chain carries TRBV2 and TRBJ1-2; D not certain. Per germline, CDR1 SNHLY and CDR2 FYNNEI. CDR3 length: 13 residues. Trimming stripped 3 bases from V and 5 bases from J, with 10 bases between. The CDR3 nucleotides read TGTGCCAGCAGTGATGGGCGCGATTATGGCTACACCTTC. It translates to CASSDGRDYGYTF.

The chain couples TRBV6-1 to TRBJ1-1; TRBD1 agrees at 7 bases. CDR1 is MNHNS, CDR2 SASEGT, per germline. The CDR3 sequence is 13 residues long. Losses at the gene ends were 6 bases for V and 4 bases for J; bases not matched to a gene: 5. The CDR3 DNA sequence: TGTGCCAGCAGCCCAACAGGGGCCACTGAAGCTTTCTTT. Protein product: CASSPTGATEAFF.